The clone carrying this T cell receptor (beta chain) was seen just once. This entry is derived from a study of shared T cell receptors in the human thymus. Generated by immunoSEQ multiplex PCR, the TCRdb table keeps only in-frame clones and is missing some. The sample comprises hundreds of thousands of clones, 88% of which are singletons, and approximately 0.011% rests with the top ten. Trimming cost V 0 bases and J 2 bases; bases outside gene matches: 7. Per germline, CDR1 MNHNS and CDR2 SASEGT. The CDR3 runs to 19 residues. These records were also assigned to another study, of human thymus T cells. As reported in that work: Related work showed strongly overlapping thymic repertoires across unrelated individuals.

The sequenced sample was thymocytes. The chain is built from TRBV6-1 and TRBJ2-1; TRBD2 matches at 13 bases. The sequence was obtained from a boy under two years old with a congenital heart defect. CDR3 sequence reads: CASSEAPGTSGIAYNEQFF. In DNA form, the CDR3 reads TGTGCCAGCAGTGAAGCGCCGGGGACTAGCGGGATAGCCTACAATGAGCAGTTCTTC.